The clone carrying this TCR beta chain was seen just once. Antigen unknown. The time point denotes: blood from clinic visit 5 months post-surgery; TSC patient then seizure free. Surgery cases with the highest brain T cell transcript signatures were chosen for sequencing. Pre-surgery treatment included at least one anti-epileptic drug. The data stem from a study of brain T cells in children with intractable seizures. Study-wide findings and caveats: Viral specificity was inferred only from CDR3 similarity; HCMV serostatus was unknown. Pre- and post-surgery blood differed in depth, so pre-surgery absences may be undersampling.

Assay used: immunoSEQ multiplex PCR; TCRdb lists only in-frame clones, some missing. The sample has about 340,000 clones; roughly 93% are singletons. The source material was peripheral blood, sampled roughly 5 months after surgery. The source of this sequence is a boy in the first two years of life with tuberous sclerosis and intractable seizures.

DNA of the CDR3: TGTGCCAGCAGCCAAGGCAGGGTGAACTATGGCTACACCTTC. Residues: CASSQGRVNYGYTF. This rearrangement joins TRBV3-1 (or the pseudogene TRBV3-2) to TRBJ1-2; a possible D gene is TRBD1 (5 bases). The germline gives CDR1 LGHDT, CDR2 YNNKEL (reference sequence). The CDR3 covers 14 residues. Trimming stripped 1 base from V and 2 bases from J, with 8 bases between.